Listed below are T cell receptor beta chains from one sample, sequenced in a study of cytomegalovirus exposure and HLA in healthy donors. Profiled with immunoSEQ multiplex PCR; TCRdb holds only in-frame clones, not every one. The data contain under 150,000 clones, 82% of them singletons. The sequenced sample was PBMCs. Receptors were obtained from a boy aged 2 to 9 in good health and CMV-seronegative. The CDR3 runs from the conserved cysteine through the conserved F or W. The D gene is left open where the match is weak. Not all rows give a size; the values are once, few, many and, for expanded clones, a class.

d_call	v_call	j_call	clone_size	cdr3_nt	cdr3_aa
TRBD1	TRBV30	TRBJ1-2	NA	TGTGCCTTCGGGACAGAGACTACTAACTATGGCTACACCTTC	CAFGTETTNYGYTF
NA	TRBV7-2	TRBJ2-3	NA	TGTGCCAGCAGCTCAGGAGGGGCCGGAGATACGCAGTATTTT	CASSSGGAGDTQYF
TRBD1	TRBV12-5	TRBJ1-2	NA	TGTGCTAGTGGTTTGAGGACAGGAGACTATAACTATGGCTACACCTTC	CASGLRTGDYNYGYTF
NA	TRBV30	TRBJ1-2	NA	TGTGCCTGGAGCAAGGGGTATGGCTACACCTTC	CAWSKGYGYTF
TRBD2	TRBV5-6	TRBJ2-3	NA	TGTGCCAGCAGCTCCCTGGGACTAGAAAACGTGGCGCAGTATTTT	CASSSLGLENVAQYF
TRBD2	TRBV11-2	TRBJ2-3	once	TGTGCCAGCAGCCCCGGGACTAGCGGGAGCCTAGATACGCAGTATTTT	CASSPGTSGSLDTQYF
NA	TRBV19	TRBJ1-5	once	TGTGCCAGTAGTATAGATTTGGGGGGGAATCAGCCCCAGCATTTT	CASSIDLGGNQPQHF
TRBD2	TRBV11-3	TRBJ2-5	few	TGTGCCAGCAGCTTAGGAGGTAGCGGGGGGCCGGAGACCCAGTACTTC	CASSLGGSGGPETQYF
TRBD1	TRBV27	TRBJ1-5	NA	TGTGCCAGCACCCCCCAGGCAGGGGGATGGGGTCAGCCCCAGCATTTT	CASTPQAGGWGQPQHF
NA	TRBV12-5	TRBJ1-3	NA	TGTGCTAGTGGTCCTCATATCCGACAGGACTCTGGAAACACCATATATTTT	CASGPHIRQDSGNTIYF
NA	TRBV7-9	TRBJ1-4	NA	TGTGCCAGCAGCTTTCAGGGTGCTAATGAAAAACTGTTTTTT	CASSFQGANEKLFF
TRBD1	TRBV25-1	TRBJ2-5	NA	TGTGCCAGCAGCAAGGGGGCTCTCGTGACCCAGTACTTC	CASSKGALVTQYF
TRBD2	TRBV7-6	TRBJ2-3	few	TGTGCCAGCAGCCCTAGCGGGAGGGGGAAGGATACGCAGTATTTT	CASSPSGRGKDTQYF
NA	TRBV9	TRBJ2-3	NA	TGTGCCAGCACCCAGGGTCCCCTAGTGACTAGCACAGATACGCAGTATTTT	CASTQGPLVTSTDTQYF
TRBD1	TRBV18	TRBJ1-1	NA	TGTGCCAGCTCACCTCACCCTGGACAGGAGACTGAAGCTTTCTTT	CASSPHPGQETEAFF
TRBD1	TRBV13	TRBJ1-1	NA	TGTGCCAGCAGCTTAGGGATCCCGACTCAGGGGGTCGCTGAAGCTTTCTTT	CASSLGIPTQGVAEAFF
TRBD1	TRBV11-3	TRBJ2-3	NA	TGTGCCAGCAGCTCGGGACAGGGGGACACAGATACGCAGTATTTT	CASSSGQGDTDTQYF
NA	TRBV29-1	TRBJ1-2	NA	TGCAGCGTTTACAAGCCGGGGGGCGAGTCTTTCTATGGCTACACCTTC	CSVYKPGGESFYGYTF
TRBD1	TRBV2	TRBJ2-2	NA	TGTGCCAGCAGTCGGGACAGCTCGAACACCGGGGAGCTGTTTTTT	CASSRDSSNTGELFF
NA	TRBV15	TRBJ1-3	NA	TGTGCCACCAGCAGAGTAACGGGGATCTCTGGAAACACCATATATTTT	CATSRVTGISGNTIYF
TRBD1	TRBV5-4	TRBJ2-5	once	TGTGCCAGCAGCTTCATGACAGGGGCGAAAGAGACCCAGTACTTC	CASSFMTGAKETQYF
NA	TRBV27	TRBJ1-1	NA	TGTGCCAGCTGGAGGGGCGGGAACACTGAAGCTTTCTTT	CASWRGGNTEAFF
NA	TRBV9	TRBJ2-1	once	TGTGCCAGCAGCTCGACCCAGGAAACTTACAATGAGCAGTTCTTC	CASSSTQETYNEQFF
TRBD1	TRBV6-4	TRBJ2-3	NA	TGTGCCAGCAGCCAACAGGGGGACGGTCCCGATACGCAGTATTTT	CASSQQGDGPDTQYF
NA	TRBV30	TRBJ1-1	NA	TGTGCCTGGAAGCTCGGGGGGTCGAACACTGAAGCTTTCTTT	CAWKLGGSNTEAFF
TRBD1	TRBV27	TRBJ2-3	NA	TGTGCCAGCAGTAGCGGACAGGGACACACAGATACGCAGTATTTT	CASSSGQGHTDTQYF
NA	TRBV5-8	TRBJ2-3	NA	TGTGCCAGCAGCCACGGGGAATTTGCACAAGATACGCAGTATTTT	CASSHGEFAQDTQYF
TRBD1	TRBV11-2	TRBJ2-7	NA	TGTGCCAGCAGGGGGCCCGGGACAGCCTACGAGCAGTACTTC	CASRGPGTAYEQYF
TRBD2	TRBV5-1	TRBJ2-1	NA	TGCGCCAGCAGCCCTTGGGGGGAGGGGAGCTCCTACAATGAGCAGTTCTTC	CASSPWGEGSSYNEQFF
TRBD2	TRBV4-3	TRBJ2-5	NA	TGCGCCAGCAGCCAAGGGGTACGGCCGGCCGGGACTAGCGGGTTAGGACAAGAGACCCAGTACTTC	CASSQGVRPAGTSGLGQETQYF
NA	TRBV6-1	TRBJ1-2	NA	TGTGCCAGCATATTGAACCTGGGCAGTCGCTTGAAGTGCACCTTC	CASILNLGSRLKCTF
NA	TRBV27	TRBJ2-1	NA	TGTGCCAGCAGAAGAAGGGGAAGGGGTCTAAGTGGGGCAGACTACAATGAGCAGTTCTTC	CASRRRGRGLSGADYNEQFF
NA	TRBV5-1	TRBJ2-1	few	TGCGCCAGCAGCCTCGGACTCTACAATGAGCAGTTCTTC	CASSLGLYNEQFF
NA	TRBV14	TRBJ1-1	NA	TGTGCCAGCAGCGAACAAAGGAACACTGAAGCTTTCTTT	CASSEQRNTEAFF
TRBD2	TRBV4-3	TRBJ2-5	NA	TGCGCCAGCAGCCGAGTGGTGGCTAGCGGGGGCGGGACCCAGTACTTC	CASSRVVASGGGTQYF
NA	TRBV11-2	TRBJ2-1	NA	TGTGCCAGCAGCCCAGACTTACCTGACTACAATGAGCAGTTCTTC	CASSPDLPDYNEQFF
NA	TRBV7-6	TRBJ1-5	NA	TGTGCCAGCAGCTTAAATGCAGGCCTCAATCAGCCCCAGCATTTT	CASSLNAGLNQPQHF
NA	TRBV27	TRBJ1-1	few	TGTGCCAGCAGAAGTCAGGGAGATGGGGGCTACACTGAAGCTTTCTTT	CASRSQGDGGYTEAFF
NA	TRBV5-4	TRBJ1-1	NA	TGTGCCAGCAGCTTGGCCGGGGGGGGCGCGGCCATGAACACTGAAGCTTTCTTT	CASSLAGGGAAMNTEAFF
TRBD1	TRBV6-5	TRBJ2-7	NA	TGTGCCAGCAGTACGACAGGGGGCTCCTCCTACGAGCAGTACTTC	CASSTTGGSSYEQYF
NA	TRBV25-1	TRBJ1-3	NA	TGTGCCAGCAGTGAATCGGCAGACCGGAGCACCATATATTTT	CASSESADRSTIYF
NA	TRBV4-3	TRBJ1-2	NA	TGCGCCAGCAGCCAGGGGGGAGAGGGATATGGCTACACCTTC	CASSQGGEGYGYTF
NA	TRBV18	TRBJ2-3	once	TGTGCCAGCTCAAGTAGCGCGGGAAGGGCCACAGATACGCAGTATTTT	CASSSSAGRATDTQYF
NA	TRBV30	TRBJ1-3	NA	TGTGCCTGGAGTGTACACGAACCGGGGGGAAACACCATATATTTT	CAWSVHEPGGNTIYF
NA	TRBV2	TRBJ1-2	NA	TGTGCCAGCAGCGAAGACAGGCCCGAGTTATTTGGCTACACCTTC	CASSEDRPELFGYTF
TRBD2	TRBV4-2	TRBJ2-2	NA	TGTGCCAGCAGCCAAGATATGGGACTAGTCGGGGAGCTGTTTTTT	CASSQDMGLVGELFF
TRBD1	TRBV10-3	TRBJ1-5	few	TGTGCCATCAAGGGGGACAGGGGAAGCAATCAGCCCCAGCATTTT	CAIKGDRGSNQPQHF
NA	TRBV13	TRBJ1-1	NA	TGTGCCAGCAGCTTAGTTCTTGTGAACACTGAAGCTTTCTTT	CASSLVLVNTEAFF
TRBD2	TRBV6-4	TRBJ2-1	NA	TGTGCCAGCAGTGCCATAGCGGGAGGCAATGAGCAGTTCTTC	CASSAIAGGNEQFF
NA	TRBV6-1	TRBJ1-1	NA	TGTGCCAGCAGTAGCTACACTGAAGCTTTCTTT	CASSSYTEAFF
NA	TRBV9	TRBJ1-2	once	TGTGCCAGCAGCGCCTCAGGGATGGGCTACACCTTC	CASSASGMGYTF
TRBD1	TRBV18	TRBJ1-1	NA	TGTGCCAGCTCACCCCTAGACGGGACAGGGGGCACTGAAGCTTTCTTT	CASSPLDGTGGTEAFF
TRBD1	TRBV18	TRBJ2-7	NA	TGTGCCAGCTCACCAACCTTCACGGGACAGCTTTTCTACGAGCAGTACTTC	CASSPTFTGQLFYEQYF